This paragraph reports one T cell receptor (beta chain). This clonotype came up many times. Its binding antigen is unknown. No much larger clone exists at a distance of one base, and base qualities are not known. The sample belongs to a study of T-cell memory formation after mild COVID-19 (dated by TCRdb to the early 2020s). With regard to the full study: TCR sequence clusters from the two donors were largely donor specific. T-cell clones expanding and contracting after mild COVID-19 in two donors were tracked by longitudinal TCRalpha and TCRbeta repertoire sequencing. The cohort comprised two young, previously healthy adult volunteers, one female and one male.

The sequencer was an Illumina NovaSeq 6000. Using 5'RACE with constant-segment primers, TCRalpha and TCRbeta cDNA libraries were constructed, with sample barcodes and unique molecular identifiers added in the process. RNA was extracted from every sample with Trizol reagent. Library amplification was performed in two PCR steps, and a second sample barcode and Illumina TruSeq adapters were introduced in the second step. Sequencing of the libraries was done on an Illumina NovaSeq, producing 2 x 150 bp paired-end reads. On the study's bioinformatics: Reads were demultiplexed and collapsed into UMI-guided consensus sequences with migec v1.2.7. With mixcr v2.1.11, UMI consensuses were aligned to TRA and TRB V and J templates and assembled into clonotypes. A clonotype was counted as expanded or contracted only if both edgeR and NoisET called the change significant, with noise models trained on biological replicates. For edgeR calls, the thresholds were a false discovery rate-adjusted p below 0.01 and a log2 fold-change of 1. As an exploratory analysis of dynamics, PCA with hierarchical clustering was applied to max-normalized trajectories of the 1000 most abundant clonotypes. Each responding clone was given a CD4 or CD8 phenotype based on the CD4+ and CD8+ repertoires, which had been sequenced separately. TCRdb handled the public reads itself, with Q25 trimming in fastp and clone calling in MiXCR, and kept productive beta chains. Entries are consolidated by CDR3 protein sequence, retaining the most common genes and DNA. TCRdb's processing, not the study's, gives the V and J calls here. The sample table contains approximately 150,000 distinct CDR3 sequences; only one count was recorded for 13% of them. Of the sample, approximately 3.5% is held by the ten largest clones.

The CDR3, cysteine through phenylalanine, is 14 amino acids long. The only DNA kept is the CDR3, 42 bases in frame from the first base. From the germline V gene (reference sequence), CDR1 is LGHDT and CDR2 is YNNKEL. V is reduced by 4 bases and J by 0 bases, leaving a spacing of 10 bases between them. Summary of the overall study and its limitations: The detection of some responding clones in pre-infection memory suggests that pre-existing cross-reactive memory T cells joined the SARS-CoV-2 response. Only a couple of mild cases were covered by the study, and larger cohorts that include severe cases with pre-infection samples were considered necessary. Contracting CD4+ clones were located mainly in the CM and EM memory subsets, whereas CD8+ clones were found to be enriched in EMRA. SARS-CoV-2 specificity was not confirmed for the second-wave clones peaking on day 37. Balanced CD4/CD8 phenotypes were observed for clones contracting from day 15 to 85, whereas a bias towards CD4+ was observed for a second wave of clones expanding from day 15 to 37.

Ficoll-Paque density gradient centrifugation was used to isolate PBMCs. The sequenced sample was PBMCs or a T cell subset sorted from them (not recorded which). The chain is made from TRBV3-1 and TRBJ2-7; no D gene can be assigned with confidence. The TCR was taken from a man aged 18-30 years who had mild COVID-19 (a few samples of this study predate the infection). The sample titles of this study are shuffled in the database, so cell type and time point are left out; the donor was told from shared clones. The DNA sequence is TGTGCCAGCAGCCCTTCCTATAGCTCCTACGAGCAGTACTTC. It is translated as CASSPSYSSYEQYF.